This T cell receptor beta chain was sequenced for a study of vaccination and CD4 T cells after COVID-19. A word on this clonotype: Its matching antigen is unknown.

Oncomine TCR Beta short-read sequencing was applied to DNA from cultured CD4+ T cells. TCRdb fed the PCR reads into MiXCR, producing one record per CDR3 protein. The sample includes 10,000 to 13,000 distinct CDR3 sequences, roughly 28% of them seen just once. Sample treatment: approximately 11-day PBMC culture with coronavirus spike peptide pools or control peptides (ViraFEST assay). The CDR3 is 15 residues long. Trimming shortened V by 0 bases and J by 2 bases, and 11 bases separated the two germline ends. Per the germline V gene, CDR1 is LGHNA and CDR2 is YSLEER. The chain uses TRBV4-3 and TRBJ2-7; TRBD2 is a possible D gene (5 bases). The sequenced sample consisted of CD4+ T cells from blood, cultured in vitro. This receptor was obtained from a human donor who had recovered from COVID-19. CDR3 loop: CASSQDPAVAYEQYF. Here the CDR3 DNA reads TGCGCCAGCAGCCAAGATCCAGCGGTTGCCTACGAGCAGTACTTC.